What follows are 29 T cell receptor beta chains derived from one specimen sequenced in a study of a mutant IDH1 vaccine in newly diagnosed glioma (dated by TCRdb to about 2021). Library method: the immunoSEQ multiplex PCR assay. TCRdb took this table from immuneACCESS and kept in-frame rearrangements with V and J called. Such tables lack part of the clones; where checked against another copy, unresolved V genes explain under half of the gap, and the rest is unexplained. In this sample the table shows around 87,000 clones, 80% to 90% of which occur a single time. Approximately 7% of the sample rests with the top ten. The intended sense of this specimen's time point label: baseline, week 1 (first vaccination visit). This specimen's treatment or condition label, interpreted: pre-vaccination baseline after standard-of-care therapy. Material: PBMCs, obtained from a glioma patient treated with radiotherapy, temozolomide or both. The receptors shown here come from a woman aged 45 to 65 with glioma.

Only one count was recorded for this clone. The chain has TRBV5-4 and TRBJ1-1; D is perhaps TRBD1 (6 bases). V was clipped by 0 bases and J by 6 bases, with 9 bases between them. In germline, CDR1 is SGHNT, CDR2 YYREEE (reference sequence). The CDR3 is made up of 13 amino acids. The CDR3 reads CASSLAGGSEAFF. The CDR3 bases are TGTGCCAGCAGCTTGGCCGGGGGCTCTGAAGCTTTCTTT.

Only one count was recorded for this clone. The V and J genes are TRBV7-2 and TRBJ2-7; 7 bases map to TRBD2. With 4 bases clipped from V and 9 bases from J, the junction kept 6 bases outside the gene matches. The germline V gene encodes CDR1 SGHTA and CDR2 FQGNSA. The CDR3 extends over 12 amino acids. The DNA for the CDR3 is TGTGCCAGCAGCTCCGGGGGGACTCCGCAGTACTTC. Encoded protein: CASSSGGTPQYF.

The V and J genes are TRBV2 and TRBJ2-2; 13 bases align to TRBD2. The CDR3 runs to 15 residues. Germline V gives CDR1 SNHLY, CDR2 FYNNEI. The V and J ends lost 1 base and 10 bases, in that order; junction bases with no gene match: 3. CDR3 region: CASSEELAGGSELFF. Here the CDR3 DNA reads TGTGCCAGCAGTGAAGAACTAGCGGGGGGGTCGGAGCTGTTTTTT.

The DNA for the CDR3 is TGTGCCAGTAGTAGCCAAGACAGGTCCGGCGAGACCCAGTACTTC. Its translation: CASSSQDRSGETQYF. The V and J genes are TRBV19 and TRBJ2-5; a possible D gene is TRBD1 (6 bases). Trimming stripped 4 bases from V and 5 bases from J, with 17 bases between. In germline, CDR1 is LNHDA, CDR2 SQIVND (reference sequence). The CDR3 is 15 amino acids.

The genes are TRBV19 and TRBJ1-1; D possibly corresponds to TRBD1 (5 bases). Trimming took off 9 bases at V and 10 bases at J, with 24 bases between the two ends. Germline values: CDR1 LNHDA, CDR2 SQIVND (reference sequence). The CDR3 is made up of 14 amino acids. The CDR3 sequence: CASGGGTAEVGAFF. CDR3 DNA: TGTGCCAGCGGGGGGGGGACGGCCGAAGTTGGAGCTTTCTTT. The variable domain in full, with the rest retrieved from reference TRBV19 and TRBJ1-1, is DGGITQSPKYLFRKEGQNVTLSCEQNLNHDAMYWYRQDPGQGLRLIYYSQIVNDFQKGDIAEGYSVSREKKESFPLTVTSAQKNPTAFYLCASGGGTAEVGAFFGQGTRLTVV.

CDR3 coding DNA: TGTGCCAGCAAATGGACAGAGCCAAACACCGGGGAGCTGTTTTTT. It translates to CASKWTEPNTGELFF. The chain is built from TRBV6-1 and TRBJ2-2; a weak D match, TRBD1 (6 bases). CDR1 is MNHNS and CDR2 is SASEGT in the germline V gene. The ends were cut back, 7 bases at V and 2 bases at J, with 14 bases in the middle. The CDR3 extends over 15 amino acids.

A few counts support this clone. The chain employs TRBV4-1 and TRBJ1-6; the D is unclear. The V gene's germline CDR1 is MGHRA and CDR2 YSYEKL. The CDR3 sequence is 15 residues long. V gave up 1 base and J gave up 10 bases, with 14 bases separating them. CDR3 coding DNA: TGCGCCAGCAGCCAAGCGAGGACTGGTGGATCACCCCTCCACTTT. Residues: CASSQARTGGSPLHF.

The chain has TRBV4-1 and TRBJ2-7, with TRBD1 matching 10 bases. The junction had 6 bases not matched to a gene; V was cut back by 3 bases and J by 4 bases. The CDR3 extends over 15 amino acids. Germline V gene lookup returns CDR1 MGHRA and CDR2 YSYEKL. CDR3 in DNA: TGCGCCAGCAGCCAGATCGGGACAGGGGCATACGAGCAGTACTTC. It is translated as CASSQIGTGAYEQYF.

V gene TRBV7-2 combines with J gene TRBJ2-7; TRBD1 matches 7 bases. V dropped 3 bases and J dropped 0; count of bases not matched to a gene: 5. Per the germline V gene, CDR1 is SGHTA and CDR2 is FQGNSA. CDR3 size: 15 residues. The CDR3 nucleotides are TGTGCCAGCAGCTTCCCGGGACAGACCTCCTACGAGCAGTACTTC. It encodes CASSFPGQTSYEQYF.

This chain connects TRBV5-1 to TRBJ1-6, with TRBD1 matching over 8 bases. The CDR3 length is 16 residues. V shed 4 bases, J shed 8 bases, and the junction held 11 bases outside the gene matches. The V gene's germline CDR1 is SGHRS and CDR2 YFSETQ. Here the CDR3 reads CASSPRGQRTDSPLHF. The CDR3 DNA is TGCGCCAGCAGCCCCAGGGGGCAGCGGACGGATTCACCCCTCCACTTT.

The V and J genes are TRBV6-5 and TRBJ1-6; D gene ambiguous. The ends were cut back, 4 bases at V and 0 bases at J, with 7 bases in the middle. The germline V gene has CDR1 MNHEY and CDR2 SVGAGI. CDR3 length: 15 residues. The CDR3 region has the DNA TGTGCCAGCAGTTTGATTAGCTCCTATAATTCACCCCTCCACTTT. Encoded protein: CASSLISSYNSPLHF.

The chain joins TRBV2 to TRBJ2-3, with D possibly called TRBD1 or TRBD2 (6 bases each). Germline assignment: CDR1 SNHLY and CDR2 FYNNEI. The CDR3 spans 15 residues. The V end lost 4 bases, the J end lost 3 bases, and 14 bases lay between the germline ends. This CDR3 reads CASSVGGGATDTQYF. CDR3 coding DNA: TGTGCCAGCAGTGTTGGAGGGGGTGCGACAGATACGCAGTATTTT.

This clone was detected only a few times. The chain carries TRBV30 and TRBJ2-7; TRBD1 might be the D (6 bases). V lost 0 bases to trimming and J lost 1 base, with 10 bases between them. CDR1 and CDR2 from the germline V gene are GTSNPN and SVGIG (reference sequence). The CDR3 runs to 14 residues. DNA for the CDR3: TGTGCCTGGAGTGTACGAGGGGGATCCTACGAGCAGTACTTC. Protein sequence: CAWSVRGGSYEQYF.

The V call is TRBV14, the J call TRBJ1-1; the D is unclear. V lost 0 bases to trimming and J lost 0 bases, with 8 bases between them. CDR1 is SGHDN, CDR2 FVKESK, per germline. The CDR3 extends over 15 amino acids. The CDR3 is CASSQETSLNTEAFF. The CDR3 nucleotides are TGTGCCAGCAGCCAAGAGACGTCCTTGAACACTGAAGCTTTCTTT.

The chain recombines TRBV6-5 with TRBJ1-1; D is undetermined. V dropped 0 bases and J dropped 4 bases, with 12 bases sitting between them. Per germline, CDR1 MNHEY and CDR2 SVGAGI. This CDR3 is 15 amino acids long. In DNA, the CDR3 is TGTGCCAGCAGTTACTCCGGGGTTGGGAGCACTGAAGCTTTCTTT. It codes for CASSYSGVGSTEAFF.

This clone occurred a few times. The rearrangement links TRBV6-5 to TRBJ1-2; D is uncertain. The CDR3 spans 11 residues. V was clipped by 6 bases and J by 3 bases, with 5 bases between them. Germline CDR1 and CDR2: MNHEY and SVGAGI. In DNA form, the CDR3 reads TGTGCCAGCAGGGCGGACTATGGCTACACCTTC. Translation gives CASRADYGYTF.

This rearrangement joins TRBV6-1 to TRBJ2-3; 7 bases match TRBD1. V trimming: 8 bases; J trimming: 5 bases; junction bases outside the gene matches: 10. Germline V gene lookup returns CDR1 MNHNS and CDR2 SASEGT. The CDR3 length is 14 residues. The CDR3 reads CASSSTGIKDTQYF. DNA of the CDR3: TGTGCCAGCTCCTCGACAGGGATTAAAGATACGCAGTATTTT.

The CDR3 protein is CASRRTPRDRGPLSHQPQHF. The CDR3 DNA is TGCGCCAGCAGACGAACCCCCCGGGACAGGGGTCCTCTTTCGCATCAGCCCCAGCATTTT. The J gene is TRBJ1-5, the V gene TRBV23-1; 10 nucleotides line up with TRBD1. TRBV23-1 belongs to the ORF category, with a function that is uncertain. CDR3 length: 20 amino acids. Trimming took 6 bases from V and 5 from J; bases not matched to a gene: 22.

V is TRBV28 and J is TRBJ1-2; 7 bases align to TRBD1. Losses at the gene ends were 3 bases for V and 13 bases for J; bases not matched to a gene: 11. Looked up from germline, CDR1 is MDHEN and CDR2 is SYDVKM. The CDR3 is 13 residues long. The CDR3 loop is CASSFSGQGDGTF. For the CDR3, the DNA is TGTGCCAGCAGTTTTAGCGGCCAGGGGGATGGCACCTTC.

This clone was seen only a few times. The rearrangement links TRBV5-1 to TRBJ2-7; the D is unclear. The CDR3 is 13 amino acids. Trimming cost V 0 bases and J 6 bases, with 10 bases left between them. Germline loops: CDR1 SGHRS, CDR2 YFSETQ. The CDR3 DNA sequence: TGCGCCAGCAGCTTGGAGTCACGCCGCGAGCAGTACTTC. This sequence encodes CASSLESRREQYF.

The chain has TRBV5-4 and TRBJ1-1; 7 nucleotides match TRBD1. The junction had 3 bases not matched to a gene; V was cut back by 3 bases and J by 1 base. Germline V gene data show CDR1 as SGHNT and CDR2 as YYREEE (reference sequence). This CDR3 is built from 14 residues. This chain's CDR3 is CASSSGQPNTEAFF. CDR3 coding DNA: TGTGCCAGCAGCTCGGGACAGCCGAACACTGAAGCTTTCTTT.

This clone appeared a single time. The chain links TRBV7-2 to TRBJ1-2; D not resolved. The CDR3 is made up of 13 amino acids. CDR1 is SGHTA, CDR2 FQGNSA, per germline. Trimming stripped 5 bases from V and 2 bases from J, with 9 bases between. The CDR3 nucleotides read TGTGCCAGCAGCCCGGACTTCAACTATGGCTACACCTTC. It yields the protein CASSPDFNYGYTF. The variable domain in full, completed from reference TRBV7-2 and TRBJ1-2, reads GAGVSQSPSNKVTEKGKDVELRCDPISGHTALYWYRQSLGQGLEFLIYFQGNSAPDKSGLPSDRFSAERTGGSVSTLTIQRTQQEDSAVYLCASSPDFNYGYTFGSGTRLTVV.

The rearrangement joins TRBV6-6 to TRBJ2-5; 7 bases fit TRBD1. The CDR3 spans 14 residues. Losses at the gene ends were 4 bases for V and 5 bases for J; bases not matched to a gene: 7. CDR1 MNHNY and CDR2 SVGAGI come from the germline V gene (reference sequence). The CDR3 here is CASSSRTGGETQYF. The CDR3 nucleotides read TGTGCCAGCAGTTCCAGGACAGGTGGGGAGACCCAGTACTTC.

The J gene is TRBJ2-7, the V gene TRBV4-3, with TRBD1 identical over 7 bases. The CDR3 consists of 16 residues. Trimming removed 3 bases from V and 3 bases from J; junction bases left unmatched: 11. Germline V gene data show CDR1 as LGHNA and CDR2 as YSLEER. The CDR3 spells CASSQERQGDLYEQYF. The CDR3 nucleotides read TGCGCCAGCAGCCAGGAAAGACAGGGAGATCTCTACGAGCAGTACTTC.

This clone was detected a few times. For the CDR3, the DNA is TGTGCCAGCAGCCAGGGACAGGGAAATGAAAAACTGTTTTTT. Its protein product is CASSQGQGNEKLFF. V is TRBV7-7 and J is TRBJ1-4, with 9 bases lining up with TRBD1. This CDR3 contains 14 residues. Germline CDR1 is SSHAT and CDR2 is FNYEAQ (reference sequence). V shed 5 bases, J shed 5 bases, and the junction held 3 bases outside the gene matches.

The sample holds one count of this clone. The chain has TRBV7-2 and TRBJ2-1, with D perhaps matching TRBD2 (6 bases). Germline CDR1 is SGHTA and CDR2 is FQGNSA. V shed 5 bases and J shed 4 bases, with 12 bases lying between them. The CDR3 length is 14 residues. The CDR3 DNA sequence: TGTGCCAGCAGCGGTGGAGGGACGTACAATGAGCAGTTCTTC. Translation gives CASSGGGTYNEQFF. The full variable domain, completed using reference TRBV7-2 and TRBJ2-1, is GAGVSQSPSNKVTEKGKDVELRCDPISGHTALYWYRQSLGQGLEFLIYFQGNSAPDKSGLPSDRFSAERTGGSVSTLTIQRTQQEDSAVYLCASSGGGTYNEQFFGPGTRLTVL.

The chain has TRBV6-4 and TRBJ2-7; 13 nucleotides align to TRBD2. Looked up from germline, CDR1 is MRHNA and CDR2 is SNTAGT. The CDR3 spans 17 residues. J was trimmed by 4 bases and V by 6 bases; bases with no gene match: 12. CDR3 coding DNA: TGTGCCAGCAGGGTCGCCACGACTAGCGGGGGGAGGTACGAGCAGTACTTC. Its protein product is CASRVATTSGGRYEQYF.

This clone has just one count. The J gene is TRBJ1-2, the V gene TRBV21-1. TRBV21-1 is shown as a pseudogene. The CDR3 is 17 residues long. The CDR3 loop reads CASSPGWGHRTNYGYTF. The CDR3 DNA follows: TGTGCCAGCAGCCCCGGATGGGGTCACCGTACGAACTATGGCTACACCTTC.

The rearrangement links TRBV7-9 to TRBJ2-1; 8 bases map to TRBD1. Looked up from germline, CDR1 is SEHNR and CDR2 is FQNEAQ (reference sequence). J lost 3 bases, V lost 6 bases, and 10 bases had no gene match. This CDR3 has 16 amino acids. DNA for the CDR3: TGTGCCAGCAGGGGGTCGGACAGGGCGGGCTACAATGAGCAGTTCTTC. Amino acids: CASRGSDRAGYNEQFF.